Below, 4 T cell receptor beta chains from the same sample are listed, as sequenced in a study of T cells after yellow fever vaccination. TCRdb processed the 5' RACE reads anew with MiXCR; each CDR3 protein has one entry. The sample lists more than 300,000 distinct CDR3 sequences, around 6.8% occurring once. The sequences come from PBMCs, collected roughly 47 days after the first yellow fever vaccination. These receptors originate from a man between 18 and 29 years old who received the YFV17D yellow fever vaccine.

The CDR3 DNA reads as TGTGCCAGCAGCCGAAATACCTGGACTAGCGGGGGGGTCCTCGGGGCCAAAAACATTCAGTACTTC. As protein: CASSRNTWTSGGVLGAKNIQYF. The gene calls are TRBV3-1 and TRBJ2-4, with 15 positions matching TRBD2. V lost 4 bases to trimming and J lost 1 base; unmatched junction nucleotides: 17. The CDR3 totals 22 residues. The germline CDR1 and CDR2 sequences are LGHDT and YNNKEL (reference sequence).

There are many counts of this clonotype. The V gene is TRBV7-9, the J gene TRBJ1-5, with a tentative D call TRBD1 (5 bases). Trimming left V 2 bases short and J 9 bases short, with 17 bases between. Germline loops: CDR1 SEHNR, CDR2 FQNEAQ (reference sequence). There are 15 residues in the CDR3. In nucleotides, the CDR3 is TGTGCCAGCAGCTTATCGGGGACCCGGGGCGGGCCCCAGCATTTT. It yields the protein CASSLSGTRGGPQHF.

There are a few counts of this clonotype. The chain combines TRBV4-1 with TRBJ1-2; a possible D gene is TRBD1 (5 bases). CDR1 and CDR2 (germline): MGHRA, YSYEKL. The CDR3 is 17 residues long. V was trimmed by 5 bases and J by 1 base, leaving 20 bases between them. Here the CDR3 DNA reads TGCGCCAGCAGCTCCCTCCATCCGGACACGAGTAACTATGGCTACACCTTC. It is translated as CASSSLHPDTSNYGYTF.

This clonotype was seen only a few times. The rearrangement uses TRBV15 and TRBJ2-5, with 7 positions matching TRBD1. The germline CDR1 and CDR2 sequences are LNHNV and YYDKDF (reference sequence). This CDR3 spans 15 amino acids. J gave up 4 bases and V 5 bases, and 10 bases lay outside the gene matches. The CDR3 protein is CATSRQTGLGETQYF. In DNA, the CDR3 is TGTGCCACCAGCCGCCAGACAGGGCTCGGAGAGACCCAGTACTTC. Combining the CDR3 with reference TRBV15 and TRBJ2-5 gives the whole variable domain DAMVIQNPRYQVTQFGKPVTLSCSQTLNHNVMYWYQQKSSQAPKLLFHYYDKDFNNEADTPDNFQSRRPNTSFCFLDIRSPGLGDTAMYLCATSRQTGLGETQYFGPGTRLLVL.